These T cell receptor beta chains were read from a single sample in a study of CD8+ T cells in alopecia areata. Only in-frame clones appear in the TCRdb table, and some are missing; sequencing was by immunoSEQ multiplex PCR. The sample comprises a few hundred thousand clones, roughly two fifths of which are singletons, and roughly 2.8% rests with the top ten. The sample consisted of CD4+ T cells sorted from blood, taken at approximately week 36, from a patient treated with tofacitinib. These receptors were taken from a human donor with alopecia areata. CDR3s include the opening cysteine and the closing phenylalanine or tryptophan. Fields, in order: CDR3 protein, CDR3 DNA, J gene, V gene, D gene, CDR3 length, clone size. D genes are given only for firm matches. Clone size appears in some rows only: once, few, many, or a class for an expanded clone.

cdr3_aa: CASSDSPRVTTDTQYF
cdr3_nt: TGTGCCAGCAGTGACTCCCCCCGGGTTACCACAGATACGCAGTATTTT
j_call: TRBJ2-3
v_call: TRBV6-4
d_call: -
cdr3_length: 16
clone_size: -

cdr3_aa: CSVARSRGYTF
cdr3_nt: TGCAGCGTTGCAAGATCGCGTGGCTACACCTTC
j_call: TRBJ1-2
v_call: TRBV29-1
d_call: -
cdr3_length: 11
clone_size: -

cdr3_aa: CASSSDLRGMGYGYTF
cdr3_nt: TGTGCCAGCAGCTCCGATCTCCGGGGAATGGGCTATGGCTACACCTTC
j_call: TRBJ1-2
v_call: TRBV7-2
d_call: -
cdr3_length: 16
clone_size: -

cdr3_aa: CASSFAMTATVETQYF
cdr3_nt: TGCGCCAGCAGCTTCGCTATGACAGCCACCGTAGAGACCCAGTACTTC
j_call: TRBJ2-5
v_call: TRBV5-1
d_call: -
cdr3_length: 16
clone_size: -

cdr3_aa: CASSEGGKTQYF
cdr3_nt: TGTGCCAGCAGTGAGGGGGGGAAGACCCAGTACTTC
j_call: TRBJ2-5
v_call: TRBV2
d_call: TRBD2
cdr3_length: 12
clone_size: -

cdr3_aa: CASRGLAENIQYF
cdr3_nt: TGTGCCAGCAGGGGACTAGCTGAAAACATTCAGTACTTC
j_call: TRBJ2-4
v_call: TRBV6-5
d_call: TRBD2
cdr3_length: 13
clone_size: -

cdr3_aa: CASRESRDRGGHGYTF
cdr3_nt: TGTGCCAGTAGAGAGAGCCGGGACAGGGGAGGTCATGGCTACACCTTC
j_call: TRBJ1-2
v_call: TRBV19
d_call: TRBD1
cdr3_length: 16
clone_size: -

cdr3_aa: CASSDLVEEQFF
cdr3_nt: TGTGCCAGCAGTGACCTGGTCGAGGAGCAGTTCTTC
j_call: TRBJ2-1
v_call: TRBV2
d_call: -
cdr3_length: 12
clone_size: few

cdr3_aa: CASSWGGHTGELFF
cdr3_nt: TGTGCCAGCAGCTGGGGCGGCCACACCGGGGAGCTGTTTTTT
j_call: TRBJ2-2
v_call: TRBV11-2
d_call: -
cdr3_length: 14
clone_size: few

cdr3_aa: CASSEAGDTGELFF
cdr3_nt: TGTGCCAGCAGTGAAGCGGGAGACACCGGGGAGCTGTTTTTT
j_call: TRBJ2-2
v_call: TRBV6-4
d_call: TRBD2
cdr3_length: 14
clone_size: -

cdr3_aa: CASSSLAGENEQYF
cdr3_nt: TGTGCCAGCAGCAGCCTAGCGGGAGAAAACGAGCAGTACTTC
j_call: TRBJ2-7
v_call: TRBV6-6
d_call: TRBD2
cdr3_length: 14
clone_size: -

cdr3_aa: CASSEDRPPYEQYF
cdr3_nt: TGTGCCAGCAGTGAAGATCGGCCTCCTTACGAGCAGTACTTC
j_call: TRBJ2-7
v_call: TRBV6-1
d_call: -
cdr3_length: 14
clone_size: -

cdr3_aa: CASSSGLSFSYNEQFF
cdr3_nt: TGTGCCAGCAGTTCGGGACTTTCTTTCTCCTACAATGAGCAGTTCTTC
j_call: TRBJ2-1
v_call: TRBV28
d_call: -
cdr3_length: 16
clone_size: few

cdr3_aa: CASSLVLAGATSYEQYF
cdr3_nt: TGTGCCAGCAGTTTAGTTTTAGCGGGGGCTACATCCTACGAGCAGTACTTC
j_call: TRBJ2-7
v_call: TRBV28
d_call: TRBD2
cdr3_length: 17
clone_size: -

cdr3_aa: CASSEGSLNIQYF
cdr3_nt: TGCGCCAGCAGTGAAGGCAGCCTAAACATTCAGTACTTC
j_call: TRBJ2-4
v_call: TRBV10-2
d_call: -
cdr3_length: 13
clone_size: -

cdr3_aa: CAWMTGIYEQYF
cdr3_nt: TGTGCCTGGATGACAGGGATCTACGAGCAGTACTTC
j_call: TRBJ2-7
v_call: TRBV30
d_call: TRBD1
cdr3_length: 12
clone_size: -

cdr3_aa: CSVDRDDGYTF
cdr3_nt: TGCAGCGTTGACAGGGACGATGGCTACACCTTC
j_call: TRBJ1-2
v_call: TRBV29-1
d_call: -
cdr3_length: 11
clone_size: few

cdr3_aa: CAGRESAYEQYF
cdr3_nt: TGCGCCGGGCGGGAGTCGGCGTACGAGCAGTACTTC
j_call: TRBJ2-7
v_call: TRBV5-1
d_call: TRBD2
cdr3_length: 12
clone_size: -

cdr3_aa: CASSVSSGSYEQYF
cdr3_nt: TGTGCCAGCAGCGTATCTAGCGGCTCCTACGAGCAGTACTTC
j_call: TRBJ2-7
v_call: TRBV9
d_call: TRBD2
cdr3_length: 14
clone_size: -

cdr3_aa: CASSYEGTGEFF
cdr3_nt: TGTGCCAGCAGTTACGAAGGGACAGGGGAGTTCTTC
j_call: TRBJ2-1
v_call: TRBV6-6
d_call: TRBD1
cdr3_length: 12
clone_size: few

cdr3_aa: CSVVQQGGGNQPQHF
cdr3_nt: TGCAGCGTAGTCCAACAGGGGGGAGGGAATCAGCCCCAGCATTTT
j_call: TRBJ1-5
v_call: TRBV29-1
d_call: TRBD1
cdr3_length: 15
clone_size: -

cdr3_aa: CACRDGGFLSYEQYF
cdr3_nt: TGTGCCTGTAGAGACGGGGGGTTCCTCTCCTACGAGCAGTACTTC
j_call: TRBJ2-7
v_call: TRBV30
d_call: TRBD2
cdr3_length: 15
clone_size: few

cdr3_aa: CASSPQRAQGEQFF
cdr3_nt: TGTGCCAGCTCACCCCAGAGGGCCCAGGGAGAGCAGTTCTTC
j_call: TRBJ2-1
v_call: TRBV18
d_call: -
cdr3_length: 14
clone_size: -

cdr3_aa: CASRKDSNQPQHF
cdr3_nt: TGTGCCAGCAGAAAGGACAGCAATCAGCCCCAGCATTTT
j_call: TRBJ1-5
v_call: TRBV2
d_call: -
cdr3_length: 13
clone_size: few

cdr3_aa: CASSSSGRADNEQFF
cdr3_nt: TGTGCCAGCAGCAGTAGCGGGAGGGCGGACAATGAGCAGTTCTTC
j_call: TRBJ2-1
v_call: TRBV7-6
d_call: TRBD2
cdr3_length: 15
clone_size: -

cdr3_aa: CASSVLPTGELFF
cdr3_nt: TGTGCCAGCAGCGTACTGCCCACCGGGGAGCTGTTTTTT
j_call: TRBJ2-2
v_call: TRBV9
d_call: -
cdr3_length: 13
clone_size: -